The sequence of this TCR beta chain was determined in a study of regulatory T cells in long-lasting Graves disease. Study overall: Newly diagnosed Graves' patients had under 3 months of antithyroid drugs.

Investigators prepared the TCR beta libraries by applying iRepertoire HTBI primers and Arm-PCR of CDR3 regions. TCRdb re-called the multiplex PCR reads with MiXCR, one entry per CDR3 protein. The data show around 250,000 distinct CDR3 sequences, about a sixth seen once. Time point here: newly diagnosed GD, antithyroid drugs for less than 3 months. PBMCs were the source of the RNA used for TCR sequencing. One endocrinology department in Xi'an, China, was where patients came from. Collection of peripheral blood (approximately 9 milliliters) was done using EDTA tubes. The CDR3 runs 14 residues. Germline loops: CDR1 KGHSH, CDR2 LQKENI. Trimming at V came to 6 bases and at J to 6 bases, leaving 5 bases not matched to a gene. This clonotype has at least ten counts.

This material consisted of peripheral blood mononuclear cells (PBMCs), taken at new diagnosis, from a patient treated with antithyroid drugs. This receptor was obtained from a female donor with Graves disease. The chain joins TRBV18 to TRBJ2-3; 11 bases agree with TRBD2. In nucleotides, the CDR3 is TGTGCCAGCTCGTCCGGGACTAGCGGCGATACGCAGTATTTT. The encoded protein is CASSSGTSGDTQYF.